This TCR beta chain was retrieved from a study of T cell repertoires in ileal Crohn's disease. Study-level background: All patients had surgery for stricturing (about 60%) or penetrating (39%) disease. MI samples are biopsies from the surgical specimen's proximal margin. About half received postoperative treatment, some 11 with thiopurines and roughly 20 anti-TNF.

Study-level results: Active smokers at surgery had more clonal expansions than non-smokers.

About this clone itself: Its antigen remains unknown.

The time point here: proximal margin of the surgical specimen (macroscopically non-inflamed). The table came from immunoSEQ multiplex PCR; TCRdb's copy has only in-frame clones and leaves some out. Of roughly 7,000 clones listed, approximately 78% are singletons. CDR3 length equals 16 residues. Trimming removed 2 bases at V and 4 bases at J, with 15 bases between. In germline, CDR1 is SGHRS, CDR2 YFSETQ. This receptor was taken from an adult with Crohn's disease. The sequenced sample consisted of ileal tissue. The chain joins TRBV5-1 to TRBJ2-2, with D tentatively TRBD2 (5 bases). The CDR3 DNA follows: TGCGCCAGCAGCTTTCAGCGGATTACATCCACCGGGGAGCTGTTTTTT. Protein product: CASSFQRITSTGELFF.